A selection of T cell receptor beta chains follows, all from one sample in a study of identical twins. TCRdb analysed the 5' RACE reads with MiXCR anew, one entry per CDR3 protein. The sample lists 550,000 to 700,000 distinct CDR3 sequences, over 20% occurring once. These same records also appear under a second study, on T cells expressing NK-cell markers.

Specimen: PBMCs. The receptors originated from a woman aged 18-29 years in good health. The CDR3 runs from the conserved cysteine through the conserved F or W. D genes are given only for firm matches. Clone size appears in some rows only: once, few, many, or a class for an expanded clone.

V: TRBV12-3/TRBV12-4
size: many
D: .
J: TRBJ2-1
DNA: TGTGCCAGCAGCCACATCGGGACTGAGCAGTTCTTC
CDR3: CASSHIGTEQFF

V: TRBV12-3/TRBV12-4
size: few
D: .
J: TRBJ2-2
DNA: TGTGCCAGCAGGGGGACACCCACCGGGGAGCTGTTTTTT
CDR3: CASRGTPTGELFF

V: TRBV6-1
size: few
D: .
J: TRBJ2-7
DNA: TGTGCCAGCAGGAACAGGAGACAGTCGAGCTACGAGCAGTACTTC
CDR3: CASRNRRQSSYEQYF

V: TRBV7-2
size: few
D: TRBD2
J: TRBJ2-7
DNA: TGTGCCAGCAGCCCTGGCCCTAGCGGGAGAGAGTACTTC
CDR3: CASSPGPSGREYF

V: TRBV7-6
size: .
D: .
J: TRBJ2-5
DNA: TGTGCCAGCAGCTTAGGCGGGCCCCCCAGAGAGACCCAGTACTTC
CDR3: CASSLGGPPRETQYF

V: TRBV6-1
size: few
D: .
J: TRBJ2-7
DNA: TGTGCCAGCAGCCCAACAGGAGACATCTCTTACGAGCAGTACTTC
CDR3: CASSPTGDISYEQYF

V: TRBV2
size: .
D: .
J: TRBJ2-1
DNA: TGTGCCACTCTAGCGTTCGACAATGAGCAGTTCTTC
CDR3: CATLAFDNEQFF

V: TRBV6-2/TRBV6-3
size: few
D: .
J: TRBJ2-1
DNA: TGTGCCAGCAGGCCCGGGACAAGCTCCTACAATGAGCAGTTCTTC
CDR3: CASRPGTSSYNEQFF

V: TRBV7-2
size: .
D: .
J: TRBJ1-5
DNA: TGTGCCAGCAGCTCGTTCTCAAGGGATCAGCCCCAGCATTTT
CDR3: CASSSFSRDQPQHF

V: TRBV6-1
size: few
D: .
J: TRBJ2-5
DNA: TGTGCCAGCAGTGGTAAAAGGGGGACGTGGACGGAGACCCAGTACTTC
CDR3: CASSGKRGTWTETQYF

V: TRBV5-1
size: few
D: .
J: TRBJ2-1
DNA: TGCGCCAGCAGCTTGGGGACAGTCACGATCGGTGAGCAGTTCTTC
CDR3: CASSLGTVTIGEQFF

V: TRBV5-1
size: few
D: TRBD1
J: TRBJ1-2
DNA: TGCGCCAGCAGCGAGCCGGGACAGGGGCTCTATGGCTACACCTTC
CDR3: CASSEPGQGLYGYTF

V: TRBV10-1
size: .
D: .
J: TRBJ2-2
DNA: TGCGCCAGCAGTGACCCCCCTAGCAGCGGCACCGGGGAGCTGTTTTTT
CDR3: CASSDPPSSGTGELFF

V: TRBV5-1
size: .
D: TRBD1
J: TRBJ1-2
DNA: TGCGCCAGCAGCTTGGCACCCTCGGGACAGAACTATGGCTACACCTTC
CDR3: CASSLAPSGQNYGYTF

V: TRBV20-1
size: .
D: .
J: TRBJ2-1
DNA: TGCAGTGCTAGATTACAGGGGGCCACTCGGGAAGCGGGAGGGTTCAATGAGCAGTTCTTC
CDR3: CSARLQGATREAGGFNEQFF

V: TRBV6-2/TRBV6-3
size: few
D: .
J: TRBJ2-6
DNA: TGTGCCAGCATCCCCCCGCCAGGGTATCAATCTGGGGCCAACGTCCTGACTTTC
CDR3: CASIPPPGYQSGANVLTF

V: TRBV5-1
size: many
D: .
J: TRBJ2-7
DNA: TGCGCCAGCACCACCGGGACTCCAGCCTACGAGCAGTACTTC
CDR3: CASTTGTPAYEQYF

V: TRBV12-3/TRBV12-4
size: .
D: .
J: TRBJ2-7
DNA: TGTGCCAGCAGTGTTTCCCACGAGCAGTACTTC
CDR3: CASSVSHEQYF

V: TRBV6-2/TRBV6-3
size: few
D: TRBD2
J: TRBJ2-7
DNA: TGTGCCAGCAGTTACGTACTAGCGGGAACCGAACAGTACTTC
CDR3: CASSYVLAGTEQYF

V: TRBV5-1
size: .
D: .
J: TRBJ2-3
DNA: TGCGCCAGCAGCGGGGGGTGGGAAGATACGCAGTATTTT
CDR3: CASSGGWEDTQYF

V: TRBV12-3/TRBV12-4
size: few
D: .
J: TRBJ2-5
DNA: TGTGCCAGCAGTTTCGTCGGACGTTTCCAAGAGACCCAGTACTTC
CDR3: CASSFVGRFQETQYF

V: TRBV6-1
size: .
D: .
J: TRBJ2-7
DNA: TGTGCCAGCACCCCCTGGGCCGGCGGGGGCGGTCTCTCCTACGAGCAGTACTTC
CDR3: CASTPWAGGGGLSYEQYF

V: TRBV10-3
size: .
D: TRBD1
J: TRBJ2-7
DNA: TGTGCCATCAGTGCCTCCGGGACAGGCCACTACGAGCAGTACTTC
CDR3: CAISASGTGHYEQYF

V: TRBV20-1
size: .
D: TRBD2
J: TRBJ2-3
DNA: TGCAGTGCTAGGGGGGCTAGCGGGAGGGCCGGGGAAGATACGCAGTATTTT
CDR3: CSARGASGRAGEDTQYF

V: TRBV20-1
size: .
D: .
J: TRBJ2-7
DNA: TGCAGTGCCCACGGTGACTCGGGTTACGAGCAGTACTTC
CDR3: CSAHGDSGYEQYF

V: TRBV11-2
size: .
D: .
J: TRBJ2-7
DNA: TGTGCCAGCAGCTTTTTTAGCGGAGTTAACTACGAGCAGTACTTC
CDR3: CASSFFSGVNYEQYF

V: TRBV14
size: many
D: TRBD2
J: TRBJ2-7
DNA: TGTGCCAGCAGCCCCCTAGCGGGAGAGGGAGTCTACGAGCAGTACTTC
CDR3: CASSPLAGEGVYEQYF

V: TRBV20-1
size: once
D: TRBD2
J: TRBJ2-7
DNA: TGCAGTGCTACTGGACTAGCGGGAGGAAGCGCCTACGAGCAGTACTTC
CDR3: CSATGLAGGSAYEQYF

V: TRBV7-2
size: few
D: .
J: TRBJ2-3
DNA: TGTGCCAGCAGCTTCAAGCGGGCAGATACGCAGTATTTT
CDR3: CASSFKRADTQYF

V: TRBV6-2/TRBV6-3
size: .
D: .
J: TRBJ1-2
DNA: TGTGCCAGCAGCCCCCAGGGGTCCTATGAGGGCTACACCTTC
CDR3: CASSPQGSYEGYTF

V: TRBV27
size: few
D: .
J: TRBJ1-1
DNA: TGTGCCAGCAGTCCCGCTTTGGACACTGAAGCTTTCTTT
CDR3: CASSPALDTEAFF

V: TRBV20-1
size: many
D: TRBD2
J: TRBJ2-3
DNA: TGCAGTGCTGTGGGTAGCGGGTTCAGCGATACGCAGTATTTT
CDR3: CSAVGSGFSDTQYF

V: TRBV12-3/TRBV12-4
size: .
D: .
J: TRBJ2-1
DNA: TGTGCCAGCAGTTTATCAGGGGTAGGGTACAATGAGCAGTTCTTC
CDR3: CASSLSGVGYNEQFF

V: TRBV3-1
size: many
D: TRBD2
J: TRBJ2-1
DNA: TGTGCCAGCAGCCAAGTTTCTCAGCGGGGGCGCGACAATGAGCAGTTCTTC
CDR3: CASSQVSQRGRDNEQFF

V: TRBV6-1
size: .
D: .
J: TRBJ1-6
DNA: TGTGCCAGCGGGGTAGAACCGGGACCCTATAATTCACCCCTCCACTTT
CDR3: CASGVEPGPYNSPLHF

V: TRBV7-2
size: .
D: TRBD2
J: TRBJ2-3
DNA: TGTGCCAGCAGCTTAGAGAGCGGGAGGGCCGCGGATACGCAGTATTTT
CDR3: CASSLESGRAADTQYF

V: TRBV5-1
size: few
D: .
J: TRBJ2-1
DNA: TGCGCCAGCAGGCCCCCCGGGCCCAACAATGAGCAGTTCTTC
CDR3: CASRPPGPNNEQFF

V: TRBV7-3
size: .
D: .
J: TRBJ2-6
DNA: TGTGCCAGCAGCCCTGTACAGTCTGGGGCCAACCTCCTGACTTTC
CDR3: CASSPVQSGANLLTF

V: TRBV2
size: few
D: TRBD1
J: TRBJ2-5
DNA: TGTGCCAGCAGTCGAGAAGGACAGGATGGAGAGACCCAGTACTTC
CDR3: CASSREGQDGETQYF

V: TRBV20-1
size: few
D: TRBD1
J: TRBJ1-5
DNA: TGCAGTGCTCAGACAGGGGTTAGCAATCAGCCCCAGCATTTT
CDR3: CSAQTGVSNQPQHF